The 28 T cell receptor beta chains below come from one sample, sequenced in a study of cytomegalovirus exposure and HLA in healthy donors (dated by TCRdb to about 2017). The method behind the library was the immunoSEQ multiplex PCR assay. The multiplex PCR relied on a mix of 60 forward primers for TCR Vbeta segments and 13 reverse primers for TCR Jbeta segments. TCRdb took this table from immuneACCESS and kept in-frame rearrangements with V and J called. Such tables lack part of the clones; where checked against another copy, unresolved V genes explain under half of the gap, and the rest is unexplained. For this sample there are 130,000 or so clones; around 80% appear just once. The ten largest clones add up to around 1.9% of the sample. Sequenced material: PBMCs. These receptors all stem from a man aged 40-49 years in good health and CMV-seronegative.

The chain uses TRBV19 and TRBJ1-3; D perhaps matches TRBD1 (6 bases). There are 16 residues in the CDR3. Germline V lookup: CDR1 LNHDA, CDR2 SQIVND (reference sequence). The V and J ends lost 5 bases and 2 bases respectively, with 16 bases between them. The CDR3 protein is CASSAPYREPGNTIYF. CDR3 DNA sequence: TGTGCCAGTAGTGCTCCTTACAGGGAACCTGGAAACACCATATATTTT.

The chain couples TRBV11-2 to TRBJ1-1; 9 nucleotides agree with TRBD1. V shed 8 bases, J shed 1 base, and the junction held 2 bases outside the gene matches. The CDR3 extends over 13 amino acids. Looked up from germline, CDR1 is SGHAT and CDR2 is FQNNGV. CDR3 protein: CASRGQGNTEAFF. The CDR3 DNA follows: TGTGCCAGCCGGGGACAGGGGAACACTGAAGCTTTCTTT.

The chain couples TRBV4-2 to TRBJ2-3, with a weak D call TRBD2 (6 bases). Per the germline V gene, CDR1 is LGHNA and CDR2 is YNFKEQ. Trimming pared 1 base from V and 0 bases from J, leaving 11 bases between. This CDR3 contains 16 residues. Here the CDR3 reads CASSQGVSGSTDTQYF. CDR3 coding DNA: TGTGCCAGCAGCCAAGGGGTTAGCGGTAGCACAGATACGCAGTATTTT.

This chain joins TRBV30 and TRBJ1-6; the D gene is possibly TRBD1 (5 bases). Between the trimmed V and J ends, which lost 4 bases and 8 bases, there was a span of 15 bases. This CDR3 spans 14 amino acids. Germline V gene data show CDR1 as GTSNPN and CDR2 as SVGIG (reference sequence). In DNA form, the CDR3 reads TGTGCCTGGACCTCCCGGGTAGGGGATTCACCCCTCCACTTT. Its translation: CAWTSRVGDSPLHF.

Concerning this clone itself: Other nucleotide sequences in the sample specify the same CDR3. This chain connects TRBV30 to TRBJ2-1; 12 nucleotides line up with TRBD2. There are 14 residues in the CDR3. Germline CDR1 GTSNPN, CDR2 SVGIG (reference sequence). Trimming took 4 bases from V and 6 from J; bases not matched to a gene: 4. The CDR3 loop is CAWTLAGGGNEQFF. CDR3 bases: TGTGCCTGGACCCTAGCGGGGGGGGGCAATGAGCAGTTCTTC.

In its sample, this clone was seen a few times. CDR3 in DNA: TGCGCCAGCAGCCCGCGCCTACAGGGGTCGGGGTACGAGCAGTACTTC. Protein product: CASSPRLQGSGYEQYF. The chain combines TRBV4-1 with TRBJ2-7, with TRBD1 identical over 7 bases. V shed 4 bases and J 4 bases; nucleotides not matched to a gene: 13. CDR3 size: 16 residues. Germline assignment: CDR1 MGHRA and CDR2 YSYEKL.

This chain joins TRBV5-6 and TRBJ2-1; tentatively, D is TRBD1 (6 bases). V lost 0 bases and J 7 bases, leaving 14 bases between the germline ends. The CDR3 has 15 residues. Germline CDR1 reads SGHDT; CDR2 reads YYEEEE. The CDR3 coding sequence is TGTGCCAGCAGCTTGGGGGCCCTAGGGGGTAATGAGCAGTTCTTC. Its protein is CASSLGALGGNEQFF.

The chain recombines TRBV6-5 with TRBJ1-5; D not resolved. There are 14 residues in the CDR3. CDR1 is MNHEY and CDR2 is SVGAGI in the germline V gene. Trimming cost V 8 bases and J 3 bases, with 14 bases left between them. CDR3 DNA: TGTGCCAGCTCCTCCGGAGGGAACAATCAGCCCCAGCATTTT. Amino acids: CASSSGGNNQPQHF.

The V call is TRBV11-2, the J call TRBJ2-3, with D tentatively TRBD1 (7 bases). CDR1 and CDR2 (germline): SGHAT, FQNNGV. Trimming stripped 3 bases from V and 4 bases from J, with 14 bases between. CDR3 length: 15 residues. The CDR3 sequence is CASSFRGTGADTQYF. CDR3 coding DNA: TGTGCCAGCAGCTTCAGGGGGACGGGAGCAGATACGCAGTATTTT.

This rearrangement joins TRBV5-4 to TRBJ2-5, with 12 bases identical to TRBD2. The J call is uncertain, as TRBJ2-7 better fits the DNA end. Germline V gene data show CDR1 as SGHNT and CDR2 as YYREEE (reference sequence). The CDR3 contains 17 residues. The CDR3 protein is CASSLGLAGGSSYEQYF. The CDR3 DNA is TGTGCCAGCAGCTTGGGGCTAGCGGGAGGGAGCTCCTACGAGCAGTACTTC.

This clone was detected only once. The rearrangement links TRBV23-1 to TRBJ2-7; 8 positions agree with TRBD1. TRBV23-1 is placed among ORFs of uncertain function. This CDR3 has 16 amino acids. V was pared by 0 bases and J by 4 bases, with 8 bases of the junction left unmatched. The CDR3 reads CASSQSLAGGPYEQYF. The CDR3 DNA reads as TGCGCCAGCAGTCAATCGTTGGCAGGGGGCCCTTACGAGCAGTACTTC.

This clone was counted only a few times. V usage is TRBV6-1 and J usage is TRBJ1-1; unclear D gene. Germline V gives CDR1 MNHNS, CDR2 SASEGT. This CDR3 region has 11 residues. With 10 bases removed from V and 1 base from J, the gap between germline ends came to 7 bases. This CDR3 is CATGGNTEAFF. The CDR3 DNA is TGTGCCACGGGAGGGAACACTGAAGCTTTCTTT.

The chain combines TRBV4-2 with TRBJ2-1; maybe TRBD2 (6 bases). Trimming removed 1 base at V and 8 bases at J, with 12 bases between. CDR1 and CDR2 (germline): LGHNA, YNFKEQ. This CDR3 region has 14 residues. CDR3 amino acids: CASSQAVAVDEQFF. The DNA of the CDR3 is TGTGCCAGCAGCCAAGCGGTAGCGGTTGATGAGCAGTTCTTC.

The V and J genes are TRBV4-2 and TRBJ2-2; a possible D gene is TRBD1 (6 bases). This CDR3 is built from 19 residues. The V and J ends lost 0 bases and 0 bases respectively, with 17 bases between them. Germline assignment: CDR1 LGHNA and CDR2 YNFKEQ. The CDR3 DNA reads TGTGCCAGCAGCCAAGACGCTCTGGGGGCATATACGAACACCGGGGAGCTGTTTTTT. Its translation: CASSQDALGAYTNTGELFF.

The rearrangement joins TRBV11-3 to TRBJ2-7; D remains unclear. Between the trimmed V and J ends, which lost 5 bases and 0 bases, there was a span of 11 bases. The CDR3 consists of 14 residues. Germline V CDR1 and CDR2: SGHNT, YENEEA. The CDR3 protein is CASSPFRSSYEQYF. In nucleotides, the CDR3 is TGTGCCAGCAGCCCCTTTCGGAGCTCCTACGAGCAGTACTTC.

The CDR3: CASRHRGAQYF. DNA of the CDR3: TGCGCCAGCAGACACAGGGGGGCGCAGTATTTT. The genes are TRBV23-1 and TRBJ2-3; the match to TRBD1 covers 8 bases. TRBV23-1 is placed among ORFs of uncertain function. This CDR3 is built from 11 residues. Trimming cost V 6 bases and J 10 bases; bases outside gene matches: 3.

The chain employs TRBV28 and TRBJ1-1; D remains ambiguous. This CDR3 has 13 amino acids. The germline V gene encodes CDR1 MDHEN and CDR2 SYDVKM. V was cut by 6 bases and J by 2 bases, with 10 bases left in between. Here the CDR3 reads CASSYDTNTEAFF. In DNA form, the CDR3 reads TGTGCCAGCAGCTACGACACAAACACTGAAGCTTTCTTT.

The chain combines TRBV29-1 with TRBJ1-2, with 8 bases matching TRBD1. This CDR3 contains 14 residues. Germline V gene data show CDR1 as SQVTM and CDR2 as ANQGSEA. V shed 3 bases and J 0 bases; nucleotides not matched to a gene: 3. CDR3 protein: CSVDQGATNYGYTF. CDR3 sequence (DNA): TGCAGCGTTGACCAGGGGGCCACTAACTATGGCTACACCTTC. The variable domain in full, completed from reference TRBV29-1 and TRBJ1-2, reads SAVISQKPSRDICQRGTSLTIQCQVDSQVTMMFWYRQQPGQSLTLIATANQGSEATYESGFVIDKFPISRPNLTFSTLTVSNMSPEDSSIYLCSVDQGATNYGYTFGSGTRLTVV.

V and J are TRBV10-2 and TRBJ1-5; TRBD1 matches 9 bases. Looked up from germline, CDR1 is WSHSY and CDR2 is SAAADI. The CDR3 contains 13 residues. V was pared by 6 bases and J by 4 bases, with 1 base of the junction left unmatched. Written as DNA, the CDR3 is TGCGCCAGCAGAGGACAGGGGAATCAGCCCCAGCATTTT. This gives the protein CASRGQGNQPQHF.

V and J are TRBV27 and TRBJ2-5; possibly TRBD2 for D (5 bases). This CDR3 has 14 amino acids. CDR1 and CDR2 (germline): MNHEY, SMNVEV (reference sequence). Trimming pared 5 bases from V and 4 bases from J, leaving 14 bases between. The CDR3 DNA reads as TGTGCCAGCAGTGTCGAGGGATTGGGAGAGACCCAGTACTTC. This translates into CASSVEGLGETQYF.

The J gene is TRBJ2-2, the V gene TRBV7-3, with TRBD2 as a possible D gene (6 bases). Trimming pared 5 bases from V and 4 bases from J, leaving 17 bases between. Germline CDR1 SGHTA, CDR2 FQGTGA. CDR3 length: 16 residues. The CDR3 here is CASSPVPGLGTGELFF. The CDR3 DNA is TGTGCCAGCAGCCCTGTCCCGGGACTGGGCACCGGGGAGCTGTTTTTT.

J is TRBJ1-4 and V is TRBV7-6; the match to TRBD1 covers 8 bases. The ends lost 1 base at V and 8 bases at J; junction bases unmatched: 9. This CDR3 comprises 16 residues. Germline assignment: CDR1 SGHVS and CDR2 FNYEAQ. The CDR3 region has the DNA TGTGCCAGCAGCTTAGACTTGACAGGGGTGGGAGAAAAACTGTTTTTT. This encodes CASSLDLTGVGEKLFF.

This chain connects TRBV30 to TRBJ2-1; TRBD2 is a possible D gene (6 bases). This CDR3 has 15 amino acids. Germline V lookup: CDR1 GTSNPN, CDR2 SVGIG (reference sequence). The V gene lost 3 bases and the J gene lost 5 bases, with 17 bases spanning the gap. CDR3 DNA: TGTGCCTGGAGATCGGGGGAGGTTTATGACAATGAGCAGTTCTTC. It specifies CAWRSGEVYDNEQFF.

This chain connects TRBV7-8 to TRBJ1-1; maybe TRBD1 (6 bases). The germline V gene encodes CDR1 SGHVS and CDR2 FQNEAQ. V gave up 3 bases and J gave up 11 bases, with 16 bases separating them. The length of the CDR3 is 13 residues. CDR3 in amino acids: CASSLTRTARAFF. The CDR3 coding sequence is TGTGCCAGCAGCTTGACCCGGACAGCTCGGGCTTTCTTT.

This clone was seen only a few times. The chain employs TRBV7-2 and TRBJ2-4, with 14 positions matching TRBD2. The CDR3 has 16 residues. Per germline, CDR1 SGHTA and CDR2 FQGNSA. With V trimmed by 4 bases and J by 5 bases, 4 bases remained unmatched. CDR3 residues: CASSSSTSGGENIQYF. For the CDR3, the DNA is TGTGCCAGCAGCTCTTCGACTAGCGGGGGGGAAAACATTCAGTACTTC.

The rearrangement links TRBV4-1 to TRBJ1-2; D possibly corresponds to TRBD1 (6 bases). The CDR3 sequence is 16 residues long. V was cut by 4 bases and J by 2 bases, with 17 bases left in between. CDR1 is MGHRA and CDR2 is YSYEKL in the germline V gene. CDR3: CASSPRGTLGNYGYTF. CDR3 DNA sequence: TGCGCCAGCAGCCCCCGAGGGACATTGGGGAACTATGGCTACACCTTC.

The chain joins TRBV28 to TRBJ1-1; TRBD1 is a possible D gene (6 bases). Trimming took 6 bases from V and 3 from J, leaving 17 bases between them. Germline V CDR1 and CDR2: MDHEN, SYDVKM. This CDR3 is built from 15 residues. CDR3 region: CASSPTPQGYTEAFF. The CDR3 coding sequence is TGTGCCAGCAGCCCTACTCCCCAGGGGTACACTGAAGCTTTCTTT.

This rearrangement joins TRBV2 to TRBJ2-3; 8 bases align to TRBD2. There are 15 residues in the CDR3. With V trimmed by 2 bases and J by 4 bases, 5 bases remained unmatched. Germline lookup yields CDR1 SNHLY and CDR2 FYNNEI. CDR3 in DNA: TGTGCCAGCAGTGAACGGCGGGGGGTAGCAGATACGCAGTATTTT. It encodes CASSERRGVADTQYF.